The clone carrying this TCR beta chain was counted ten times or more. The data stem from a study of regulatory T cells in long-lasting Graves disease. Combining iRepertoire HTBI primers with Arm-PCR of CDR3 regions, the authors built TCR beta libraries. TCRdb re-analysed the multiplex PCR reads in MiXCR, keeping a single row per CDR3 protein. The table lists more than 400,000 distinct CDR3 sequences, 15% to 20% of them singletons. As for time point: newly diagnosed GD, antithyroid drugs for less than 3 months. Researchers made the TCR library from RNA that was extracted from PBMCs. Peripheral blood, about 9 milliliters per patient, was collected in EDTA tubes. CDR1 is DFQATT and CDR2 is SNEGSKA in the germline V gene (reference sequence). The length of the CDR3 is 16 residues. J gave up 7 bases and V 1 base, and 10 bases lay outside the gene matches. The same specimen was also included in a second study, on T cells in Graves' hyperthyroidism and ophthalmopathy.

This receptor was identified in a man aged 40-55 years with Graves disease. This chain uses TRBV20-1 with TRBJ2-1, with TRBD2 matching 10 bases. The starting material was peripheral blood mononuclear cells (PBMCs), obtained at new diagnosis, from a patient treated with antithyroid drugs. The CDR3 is CSARGSSLAGVNEQFF. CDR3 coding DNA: TGCAGTGCTAGAGGGTCGAGCCTAGCGGGAGTTAATGAGCAGTTCTTC.